A selection of T cell receptor beta chains follows, all from one sample in a study of patients and donors after allogeneic stem cell transplantation. TCRdb passed the RT-PCR reads through MiXCR, listing each CDR3 protein once. Of tens of thousands of distinct CDR3 sequences in the sample, roughly 4.9% were seen once. Specimen: blood, either unsorted or a sorted T cell fraction (not recorded which). All receptors derive from a human donor who was either an allogeneic HSCT recipient or a stem cell or donor lymphocyte infusion donor (not recorded which). It is not recorded whose cells these are; they may come from a transplant donor. Each CDR3 is given without its conserved first and last residue. Clone size is not always given. Where it is, it says once, few, many or a class for expanded clones.

TRBV3-1,many,10,ASNTRGDTQY
TRBV12-3/TRBV12-4,medium-sized,14,ASSSPRTSGGGEQY
TRBV3-1,few,11,ASSQTALRGYT
TRBV19,few,13,ASRVSTGKQYEQY
TRBV18,many,11,ASSAPGGVEQY
TRBV20-1,few,9,SAYQLYEQY
TRBV7-7,.,13,ASSLGTSGIETQY
TRBV9,many,12,ASSVGADNTEAF
TRBV29-1,many,10,SVGGVGTEAF
TRBV20-1,many,14,SARDVAGVGTDTQY
TRBV5-1,many,13,ASSLGLAGGNEQF
TRBV13,many,13,ASSYTRDRVYEQY
TRBV7-8,many,14,ASSLSGRETNQPQH
TRBV11-2,many,13,ASSLDRLANSPLH
TRBV28,.,10,ASREVNQPQH
TRBV21-1,few,10,ASSKVVDTQY
TRBV5-1,many,13,ASSPLTSGTGELF
TRBV19,many,14,ASSSAGGFFQETQY
TRBV20-1,many,12,SASPGGKENGYT
TRBV20-1,many,10,SAGKRTDEQY
TRBV7-3,many,12,ASSLDGQTDTQY
TRBV5-1,many,13,ASSLEAGSASPQH
TRBV5-1,many,13,ASRSGQGYNSPLH
TRBV28,many,15,ASSSFRDRGGTGELF
TRBV11-2,many,9,ASSPSGVAF
TRBV6-1,many,12,ASSGRSLNSPLH
TRBV7-9,many,13,ASSLMTGSTDTQY
TRBV20-1,many,12,SAREGPSNQPQH
TRBV5-1,many,11,ASSLDEYYEQY
TRBV7-8,few,12,ASSPQGPTGSQY
TRBV9,many,13,ASSVESSFGYEQY
TRBV29-1,many,12,SVEEGLAGETQY
TRBV28,medium-sized,13,ATLLDAGGTDTQY
TRBV7-9,many,13,ASSHWEIGGYEQY
TRBV7-9,few,12,ASSLGTSTDTQY
TRBV6-5,many,13,ASSYRQPYNSPLH
TRBV27,many,12,ASRGSRSGNTIY
TRBV5-1,.,14,ASSLGRGGIGETQY
TRBV18,many,12,ASSPREGRDEQF
TRBV7-2,.,13,ASSLRTGLQETQY